A selection of T cell receptor beta chains follows, all from one sample in a study of STAT5B mutations in CD4+ large granular lymphocyte leukemia. Libraries were prepared by immunoSEQ multiplex PCR; TCRdb keeps only in-frame clonotypes and omits some of them. The sample holds some 33,000 clones, approximately 74% seen once. Sequenced: CD4+ T cells from blood buffy coats. Receptors originate from a human donor in good health. Each CDR3 is given with its conserved first and last residue. Fields, in order: J gene, V gene, D gene, CDR3 length, clone size, CDR3 protein, CDR3 DNA. The D gene is left open where the match is weak. The listing skips clone size in some rows; elsewhere it reads once, few, many or a size class.

>TRBJ2-1|TRBV11-3|-|16|-
CASSPWGLQGLNEQFF
TGTGCCAGCAGCCCCTGGGGACTCCAGGGCCTGAATGAGCAGTTCTTC
>TRBJ2-7|TRBV6-1|TRBD2|16|-
CASSEGLAPSSYEQYF
TGTGCCAGCAGTGAGGGACTAGCGCCGAGCTCCTACGAGCAGTACTTC
>TRBJ2-3|TRBV28|-|13|once
CASRTDSTDTQYF
TGTGCCAGCAGAACGGACAGCACAGATACGCAGTATTTT
>TRBJ1-3|TRBV7-3|-|15|few
CASSLGPSSGNTIYF
TGTGCCAGCAGCTTAGGCCCGTCCTCTGGAAACACCATATATTTT
>TRBJ1-2|TRBV11-2|-|13|-
CASSPGSSFGYTF
TGTGCCAGCAGTCCAGGCAGCTCTTTTGGCTACACCTTC
>TRBJ1-2|TRBV2|TRBD1|14|-
CASRPGQGTYGYTF
TGTGCCAGCAGACCGGGACAGGGGACCTATGGCTACACCTTC
>TRBJ2-1|TRBV2|TRBD2|15|-
CASRPLAGSYNEQFF
TGTGCCAGCAGGCCACTAGCGGGAAGTTACAATGAGCAGTTCTTC
>TRBJ1-1|TRBV28|TRBD1|17|few
CASSPLGQGAGNTEAFF
TGTGCCAGCAGCCCCTTAGGGCAGGGGGCCGGAAACACTGAAGCTTTCTTT
>TRBJ2-2|TRBV5-1|TRBD1|15|-
CASSFLGTDTGELFF
TGCGCCAGCAGCTTCTTGGGGACAGACACCGGGGAGCTGTTTTTT
>TRBJ1-2|TRBV19|-|13|-
CASSVELVTGYTF
TGTGCCAGTAGTGTAGAATTGGTTACTGGCTACACCTTC
>TRBJ1-5|TRBV5-6|-|14|few
CASSSGTFGQPQHF
TGTGCCAGCAGCTCGGGGACTTTTGGTCAGCCCCAGCATTTT
>TRBJ1-5|TRBV4-1|-|15|-
CASSSGDTREQPQHF
TGCGCCAGCAGCTCCGGTGACACACGAGAACAGCCCCAGCATTTT
>TRBJ2-5|TRBV7-6|-|15|-
CASSQLGGGQETQYF
TGTGCCAGCAGCCAACTAGGGGGTGGGCAAGAGACCCAGTACTTC
>TRBJ2-2|TRBV4-1|-|16|-
CASTPWPATNTGELFF
TGCGCCAGCACCCCTTGGCCAGCCACTAACACCGGGGAGCTGTTTTTT
>TRBJ2-6|TRBV5-4|-|18|-
CASSRRVDGSSGANVLTF
TGTGCCAGCAGCCGTCGGGTGGACGGGTCGTCTGGGGCCAACGTCCTGACTTTC
>TRBJ2-2|TRBV2|-|15|-
CASSSGTTNTGELFF
TGTGCCAGCAGTTCCGGGACAACGAACACCGGGGAGCTGTTTTTT
>TRBJ1-1|TRBV30|-|14|-
CAWTRSGSDTEAFF
TGTGCCTGGACCCGGTCGGGGAGCGACACTGAAGCTTTCTTT
>TRBJ2-3|TRBV19|TRBD1|17|-
CASNNKQGARGGDTQYF
TGTGCCAGTAATAATAAACAGGGGGCGCGGGGTGGAGATACGCAGTATTTT
>TRBJ1-1|TRBV18|-|12|-
CASSQLNTEAFF
TGTGCCAGCTCACAATTAAACACTGAAGCTTTCTTT
>TRBJ2-1|TRBV11-3|-|13|-
CASSFDFNNEQFF
TGTGCCAGCAGCTTCGACTTCAACAATGAGCAGTTCTTC
>TRBJ1-5|TRBV5-6|-|15|-
CASSLSGSSNQPQHF
TGTGCCAGCAGCTTGTCGGGCAGTAGCAATCAGCCCCAGCATTTT
>TRBJ1-4|TRBV7-2|-|16|-
CASSLGGGSNSEKLFF
TGTGCCAGCAGCTTAGGGGGGGGGTCGAACTCTGAAAAACTGTTTTTT
>TRBJ2-3|TRBV2|TRBD2|14|-
CASIRSGVTDTQYF
TGTGCCAGCATTCGTAGCGGGGTCACAGATACGCAGTATTTT
>TRBJ1-1|TRBV5-1|-|15|-
CASSPREGGNTEAFF
TGCGCCAGCAGCCCAAGGGAAGGGGGAAACACTGAAGCTTTCTTT
>TRBJ2-1|TRBV4-3|-|16|-
CASSQDGGFSYNEQFF
TGCGCCAGCAGCCAAGATGGCGGGTTCTCCTACAATGAGCAGTTCTTC
>TRBJ2-5|TRBV5-1|-|13|-
CASSLSFQETQYF
TGCGCCAGCAGCTTGAGCTTCCAAGAGACCCAGTACTTC